These 18 T cell receptor beta chains came from one sample sequenced in a study of T cells in Graves' hyperthyroidism and ophthalmopathy. The CDR3 regions of TCR beta were amplified from RNA transcripts. HTBI primers were the set used in a first-round RT-PCR of the TCR CDR3. One entry per CDR3 protein, called by TCRdb with MiXCR from the multiplex PCR reads. Of more than 500,000 distinct CDR3 sequences detected, about 16% appear once; the ten largest clones hold 3% to 4%. Sequenced: blood. The source of these receptors is a woman aged 25 to 39 with Graves' hyperthyroidism.

This clonotype appeared many times. This rearrangement joins TRBV6-1 to TRBJ2-3, with D tentatively TRBD2 (5 bases). This CDR3 comprises 16 residues. V lost 6 bases, J lost 3 bases, and 19 bases lay in between. Germline CDR1 and CDR2: MNHNS and SASEGT. CDR3 sequence reads: CASSHPVERRTDTQYF. The CDR3 DNA sequence: TGTGCCAGCAGCCACCCGGTGGAAAGGAGGACAGATACGCAGTATTTT.

This clonotype has a count of ten or more. V and J are TRBV7-9 and TRBJ2-5, with a possible D match to TRBD1 (5 bases). The CDR3 runs 17 residues. The germline V gene has CDR1 SEHNR and CDR2 FQNEAQ (reference sequence). V was trimmed by 1 base and J by 3 bases, leaving 18 bases between them. The CDR3 nucleotides are TGTGCCAGCAGCTTAGTGGTGGCAGTGGCAGGGAAAGAGACCCAGTACTTC. It yields the protein CASSLVVAVAGKETQYF.

This clonotype was found many times. J is TRBJ2-3 and V is TRBV11-2; TRBD2 matches at 10 bases. Trimming took 1 base from V and 2 from J; bases not matched to a gene: 15. This CDR3 contains 20 residues. Germline-derived CDR1 and CDR2 are SGHAT and FQNNGV. The CDR3 region has the DNA TGTGCCAGCAGCTTAGTGGGTGGTAGCGGGAGGCTCGAATACACAGATACGCAGTATTTT. Its protein product is CASSLVGGSGRLEYTDTQYF.

This clonotype has at least ten counts. The CDR3 DNA reads as TGCAGCTCGTATTGGGGAGGGCAGAACACTGAAGCTTTCTTT. It translates to CSSYWGGQNTEAFF. The chain is built from TRBV20-1 and TRBJ1-1; D ambiguous. Germline values: CDR1 DFQATT, CDR2 SNEGSKA (reference sequence). The CDR3 spans 14 residues.

This clonotype was seen many times. This chain links TRBV20-1 with TRBJ1-5, with 8 bases lining up with TRBD1. V lost 5 bases to trimming and J lost 7 bases; unmatched junction nucleotides: 7. The CDR3 has 13 residues. Germline CDR1 is DFQATT and CDR2 is SNEGSKA (reference sequence). In DNA, the CDR3 is TGCAGTGCTGGACAGGGTTTGGGGCAGCCCCAGCATTTT. This sequence encodes CSAGQGLGQPQHF.

The V gene is TRBV7-2, the J gene TRBJ2-7; D tentatively fits TRBD1 or TRBD2 (5 bases each). The CDR3 extends over 13 amino acids. Per the germline V gene, CDR1 is SGHTA and CDR2 is FQGNSA. The V end was cut by 5 bases, the J end by 5 bases, with 13 bases between. In nucleotides, the CDR3 is TGTGCCAGCAGCACCAGGGAGTCGAACGAGCAGTACTTC. Residues: CASSTRESNEQYF. Complete variable domain (other parts from reference TRBV7-2 and TRBJ2-7): GAGVSQSPSNKVTEKGKDVELRCDPISGHTALYWYRQSLGQGLEFLIYFQGNSAPDKSGLPSDRFSAERTGGSVSTLTIQRTQQEDSAVYLCASSTRESNEQYFGPGTRLTVT.

This clonotype has a count of ten or more. The chain carries TRBV18 and TRBJ1-1; D perhaps matches TRBD1 (6 bases). The CDR3 is made up of 15 amino acids. V was pared by 2 bases and J by 4 bases, with 14 bases between. Germline-derived CDR1 and CDR2 are KGHSH and LQKENI. The CDR3 nucleotides are TGTGCCAGCTCACCATCTTCACAGGGTATCACTGAAGCTTTCTTT. Amino acid sequence: CASSPSSQGITEAFF.

As for this clonotype: A much larger clonotype is one base distant, so this may be a read error. J is TRBJ2-1 and V is TRBV3-2. TRBV3-2 is flagged as a pseudogene. This CDR3 is built from 11 residues. The CDR3 region is CASSKGREQFF. Written as DNA, the CDR3 is TGTGCCAGCAGTAAAGGAAGAGAGCAGTTCTTC.

The sample holds a few counts of this clonotype. The V gene is TRBV5-6, the J gene TRBJ1-5, with D possibly matching TRBD1 (5 bases). Trimming took off 0 bases at V and 1 base at J, with 11 bases between the two ends. Germline V gene data show CDR1 as SGHDT and CDR2 as YYEEEE. This CDR3 comprises 16 residues. The chain's CDR3 is CASSLGGLDSNQPQHF. For the CDR3, the DNA is TGTGCCAGCAGCTTGGGGGGACTGGACAGCAATCAGCCCCAGCATTTT.

This clonotype was seen ten or more times. The V gene is TRBV5-1, the J gene TRBJ2-7; D ambiguous. Looked up from germline, CDR1 is SGHRS and CDR2 is YFSETQ. CDR3 size: 12 residues. Trimming removed 2 bases at V and 5 bases at J, with 8 bases between. CDR3 protein: CASSFDGNEQYF. Here the CDR3 DNA reads TGCGCCAGCAGCTTTGATGGGAACGAGCAGTACTTC.

The genes are TRBV5-1 and TRBJ2-1; D remains unclear. The CDR3 length is 15 residues. Per the germline V gene, CDR1 is SGHRS and CDR2 is YFSETQ. Trimming cost V 4 bases and J 9 bases, with 20 bases left between them. CDR3 bases: TGCGCCAGCAGCCTAGGGCCCGTTACCTACGGTGAGCAGTTCTTC. As protein: CASSLGPVTYGEQFF. The variable domain in full, with the rest retrieved from reference TRBV5-1 and TRBJ2-1, is KAGVTQTPRYLIKTRGQQVTLSCSPISGHRSVSWYQQTPGQGLQFLFEYFSETQRNKGNFPGRFSGRQFSNSRSEMNVSTLELGDSALYLCASSLGPVTYGEQFFGPGTRLTVL.

This clonotype was observed at least ten times. This chain uses TRBV2 with TRBJ2-5; D gene unclear. The V end lost 8 bases, the J end lost 4 bases, and 14 bases lay between the germline ends. The length of the CDR3 is 13 residues. The germline V gene has CDR1 SNHLY and CDR2 FYNNEI. As DNA, the CDR3 is TGTGCCAGCCAAGGTGGGCGAAGAGAGACCCAGTACTTC. Translating it yields CASQGGRRETQYF. Filled out from reference TRBV2 and TRBJ2-5, the complete variable domain reads EPEVTQTPSHQVTQMGQEVILRCVPISNHLYFYWYRQILGQKVEFLVSFYNNEISEKSEIFDDQFSVERPDGSNFTLKIRSTKLEDSAMYFCASQGGRRETQYFGPGTRLLVL.

The chain is built from TRBV20-1 and TRBJ2-7; D uncertain. Germline lookup yields CDR1 DFQATT and CDR2 SNEGSKA (reference sequence). The CDR3 spans 13 residues. V was shortened by 3 bases and J by 4 bases, with 13 bases between the two germline ends. Here the CDR3 reads CSASRVVGYEQYF. The CDR3 DNA is TGCAGTGCTAGTCGAGTGGTTGGGTACGAGCAGTACTTC.

This clonotype was observed at least ten times. The chain uses TRBV18 and TRBJ2-7; the D gene is possibly TRBD1 (6 bases). Trimming left V 4 bases short and J 6 bases short, with 19 bases between. This CDR3 region has 15 residues. Germline V gives CDR1 KGHSH, CDR2 LQKENI. The CDR3 protein is CASSQLQGIVAEQYF. The CDR3 bases are TGTGCCAGCTCACAGCTACAGGGTATAGTTGCCGAGCAGTACTTC.

This clonotype showed up just a few times. The rearrangement joins TRBV9 to TRBJ2-1; D possibly corresponds to TRBD2 (6 bases). This CDR3 has 19 amino acids. CDR1 is SGDLS and CDR2 is YYNGEE in the germline V gene. Trimming took 4 bases from V and 0 from J, leaving 23 bases between them. The CDR3 DNA reads TGTGCCAGCAGCACCTCCGGGACTCCCAAACCCAGCTCCTACAATGAGCAGTTCTTC. Translation: CASSTSGTPKPSSYNEQFF. The full variable domain, rest sourced from reference TRBV9 and TRBJ2-1, is DSGVTQTPKHLITATGQRVTLRCSPRSGDLSVYWYQQSLDQGLQFLIQYYNGEERAKGNILERFSAQQFPDLHSELNLSSLELGDSALYFCASSTSGTPKPSSYNEQFFGPGTRLTVL.

The genes are TRBV20-1 and TRBJ2-1; D is unresolved. V shed 0 bases and J shed 5 bases, with 23 bases lying between them. CDR1 and CDR2 from the germline V gene are DFQATT and SNEGSKA (reference sequence). CDR3 length: 18 residues. For the CDR3, the DNA is TGCAGTGCTAGAGATCTTGCGATGGGTCCCAAGAAAAACAATGAGCAGTTCTTC. Translating gives CSARDLAMGPKKNNEQFF.

There are many counts of this clonotype. The rearrangement joins TRBV5-1 to TRBJ2-5; 7 bases fit TRBD2. The CDR3 has 18 amino acids. Germline CDR1 SGHRS, CDR2 YFSETQ. Losses at the gene ends were 0 bases for V and 2 bases for J; bases not matched to a gene: 13. The CDR3 DNA sequence: TGCGCCAGCAGCTTGGCCTATGTCCGAGGGAGGGCTCAAGAGACCCAGTACTTC. Protein product: CASSLAYVRGRAQETQYF. Full variable domain (remainder filled in from reference TRBV5-1 and TRBJ2-5): KAGVTQTPRYLIKTRGQQVTLSCSPISGHRSVSWYQQTPGQGLQFLFEYFSETQRNKGNFPGRFSGRQFSNSRSEMNVSTLELGDSALYLCASSLAYVRGRAQETQYFGPGTRLLVL.

This clonotype was observed at least ten times. The CDR3 reads CASSKGLAGQETQYF. The CDR3 coding sequence is TGTGCCAGCAGTAAAGGACTAGCGGGCCAAGAGACCCAGTACTTC. V usage is TRBV6-1 and J usage is TRBJ2-5; 11 bases are shared with TRBD2. The junction had 3 bases not matched to a gene; V was cut back by 5 bases and J by 1 base. Germline V gives CDR1 MNHNS, CDR2 SASEGT. The CDR3 has 15 amino acids.